The T cell receptor beta chain described here comes from a study of T-cell memory formation after mild COVID-19. General study points: Memory from before infection featured some responding clones, which suggests cross-reactive memory joined.

This clonotype was detected ten times or more. Its specificity is not known. The CDR3 covers 16 residues. Germline V gene data show CDR1 as SGDLS and CDR2 as YYNGEE. V lost 0 bases and J lost 0, with 11 bases in between. Each CDR3 protein is one row after TCRdb ran MiXCR on the 5' RACE reads. The sample records 350,000 to 500,000 distinct CDR3 sequences, under 20% being singletons. Sequencing input: PBMCs or a T cell subset sorted from them (not recorded which). J is TRBJ2-3 and V is TRBV9; D remains unclear. The receptor comes from a young man who had mild COVID-19 (a few samples of this study predate the infection). Cell type and time point are not known. The CDR3 coding sequence is TGTGCCAGCAGCGTAGTCGGAGATTCTAGCACAGATACGCAGTATTTT. This codes for CASSVVGDSSTDTQYF.